This TCR beta chain was observed in a study of pediatric ulcerative colitis. Study-wide findings and caveats: A couple of rectal clonotypes were found only in ulcerative colitis patients, all of them.

This clone was detected only once. Its target is unknown. TCRdb's copy holds only in-frame clones and misses some; the assay was immunoSEQ multiplex PCR. This table holds about 34,000 clones, roughly 82% found once. This CDR3 spans 12 amino acids. Germline CDR1 is MDHEN and CDR2 is SYDVKM. The trim removed 7 bases at V and 12 bases at J, leaving 8 bases unmatched. The rectum was sampled with one to two pinch biopsies at colonoscopy. V usage is TRBV28 and J usage is TRBJ2-1; 8 positions match TRBD2. The clonotype comes from a boy younger than 18 with severe ulcerative colitis. Sequences were obtained from gut tissue. CDR3 in DNA: TGTGCCAGCAACGATGCGGGGGGCGGGCAGTTCTTC. The encoded protein is CASNDAGGGQFF.